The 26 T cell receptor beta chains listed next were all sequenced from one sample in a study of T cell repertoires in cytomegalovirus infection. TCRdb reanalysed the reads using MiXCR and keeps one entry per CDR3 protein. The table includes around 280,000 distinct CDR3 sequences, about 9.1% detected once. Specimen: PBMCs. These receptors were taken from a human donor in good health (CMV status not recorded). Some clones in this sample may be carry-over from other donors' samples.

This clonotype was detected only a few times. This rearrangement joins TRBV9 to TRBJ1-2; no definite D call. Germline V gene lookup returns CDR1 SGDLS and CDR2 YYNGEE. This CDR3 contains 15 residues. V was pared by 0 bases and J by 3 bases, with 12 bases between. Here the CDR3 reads CASSVDSALYYGYTF. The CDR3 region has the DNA TGTGCCAGCAGCGTAGACAGCGCGCTGTACTATGGCTACACCTTC.

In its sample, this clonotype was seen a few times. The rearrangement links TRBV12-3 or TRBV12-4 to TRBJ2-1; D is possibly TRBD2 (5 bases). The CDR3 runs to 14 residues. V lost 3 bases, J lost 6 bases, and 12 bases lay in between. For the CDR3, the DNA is TGTGCCAGCAGTTTTAGGACTCTCTCCAATGAGCAGTTCTTC. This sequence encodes CASSFRTLSNEQFF.

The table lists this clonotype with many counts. CDR3 nucleotides: TGTGCCAGCAGCCCACCCGGGACTAGGCGTAACAATGAGCAGTTCTTC. This encodes CASSPPGTRRNNEQFF. The J gene is TRBJ2-1, the V gene TRBV6-2 or TRBV6-3; 8 bases are shared with TRBD2. The V and J ends lost 6 bases and 5 bases, in that order; junction bases with no gene match: 12. This CDR3 is 16 amino acids long. The germline CDR1 and CDR2 sequences are MNHEY and SVGEGT.

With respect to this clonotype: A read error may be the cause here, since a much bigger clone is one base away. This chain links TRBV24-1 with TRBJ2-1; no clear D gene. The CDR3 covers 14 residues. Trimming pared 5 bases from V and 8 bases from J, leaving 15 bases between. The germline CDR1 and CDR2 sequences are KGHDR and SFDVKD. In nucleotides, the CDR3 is TGTGCCACCAGTGGGGTCATAGGCGGTGATGAGCAGTTCTTC. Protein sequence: CATSGVIGGDEQFF.

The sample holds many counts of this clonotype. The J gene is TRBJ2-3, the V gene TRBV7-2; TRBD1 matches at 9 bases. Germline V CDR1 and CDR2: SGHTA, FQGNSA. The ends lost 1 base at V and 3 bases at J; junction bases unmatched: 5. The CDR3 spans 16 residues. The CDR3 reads CASSLVSTGGTDTQYF. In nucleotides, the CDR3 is TGTGCCAGCAGCTTAGTATCGACAGGGGGGACAGATACGCAGTATTTT. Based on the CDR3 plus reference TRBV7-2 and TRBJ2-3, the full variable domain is GAGVSQSPSNKVTEKGKDVELRCDPISGHTALYWYRQSLGQGLEFLIYFQGNSAPDKSGLPSDRFSAERTGGSVSTLTIQRTQQEDSAVYLCASSLVSTGGTDTQYFGPGTRLTVL.

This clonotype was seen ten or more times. The CDR3 region is CSARESWGDTQYF. For the CDR3, the DNA is TGCAGTGCTAGAGAGAGCTGGGGAGATACGCAGTATTTT. The V and J genes are TRBV20-1 and TRBJ2-3; D not certain. CDR3 size: 13 residues. Per the germline V gene, CDR1 is DFQATT and CDR2 is SNEGSKA (reference sequence). V lost 0 bases to trimming and J lost 5 bases, with 9 bases between them.

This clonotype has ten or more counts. This CDR3 reads CSAPRLGARTDTQYF. CDR3 DNA: TGCAGTGCTCCGAGACTAGGGGCGCGCACAGATACGCAGTATTTT. This rearrangement joins TRBV20-1 to TRBJ2-3, with a weak D call TRBD2 (6 bases). Trimming shortened V by 5 bases and J by 1 base, and 16 bases separated the two germline ends. CDR3 length: 15 amino acids. Germline loops: CDR1 DFQATT, CDR2 SNEGSKA (reference sequence).

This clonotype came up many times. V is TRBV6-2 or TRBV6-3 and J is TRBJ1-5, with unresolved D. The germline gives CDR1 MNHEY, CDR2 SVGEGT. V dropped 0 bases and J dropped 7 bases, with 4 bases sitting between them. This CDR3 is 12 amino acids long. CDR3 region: CASSYSGQPQHF. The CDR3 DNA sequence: TGTGCCAGCAGTTACTCGGGGCAGCCCCAGCATTTT.

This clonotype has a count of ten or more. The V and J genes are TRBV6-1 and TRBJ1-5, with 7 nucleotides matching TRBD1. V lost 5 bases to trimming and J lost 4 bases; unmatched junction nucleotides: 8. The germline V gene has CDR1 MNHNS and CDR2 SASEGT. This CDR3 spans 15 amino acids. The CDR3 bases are TGTGCCAGCAGTTCAGGGACAGAAAAAAATCAGCCCCAGCATTTT. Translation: CASSSGTEKNQPQHF.

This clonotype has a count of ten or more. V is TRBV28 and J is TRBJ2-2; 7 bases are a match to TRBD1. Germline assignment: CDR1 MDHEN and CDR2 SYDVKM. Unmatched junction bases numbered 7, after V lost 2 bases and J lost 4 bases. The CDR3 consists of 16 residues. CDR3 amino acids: CASSLVKGAGTGELFF. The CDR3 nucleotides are TGTGCCAGCAGTTTAGTGAAGGGGGCAGGCACCGGGGAGCTGTTTTTT. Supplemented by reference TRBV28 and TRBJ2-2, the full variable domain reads DVKVTQSSRYLVKRTGEKVFLECVQDMDHENMFWYRQDPGLGLRLIYFSYDVKMKEKGDIPEGYSVSREKKERFSLILESASTNQTSMYLCASSLVKGAGTGELFFGEGSRLTVL.

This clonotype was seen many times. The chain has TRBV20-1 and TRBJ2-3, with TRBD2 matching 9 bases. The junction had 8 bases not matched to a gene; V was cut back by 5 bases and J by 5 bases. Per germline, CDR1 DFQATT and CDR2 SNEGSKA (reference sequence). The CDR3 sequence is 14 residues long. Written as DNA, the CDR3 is TGCAGTGCTGTAAAAGCGGGGGGTCAAGATACGCAGTATTTT. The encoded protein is CSAVKAGGQDTQYF.

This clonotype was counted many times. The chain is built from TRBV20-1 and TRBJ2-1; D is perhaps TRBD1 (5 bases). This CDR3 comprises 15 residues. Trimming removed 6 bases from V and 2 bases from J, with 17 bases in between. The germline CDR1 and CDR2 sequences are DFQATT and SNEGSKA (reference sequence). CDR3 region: CSANFAGWPYNEQFF. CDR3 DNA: TGCAGTGCAAACTTCGCAGGGTGGCCCTACAATGAGCAGTTCTTC.

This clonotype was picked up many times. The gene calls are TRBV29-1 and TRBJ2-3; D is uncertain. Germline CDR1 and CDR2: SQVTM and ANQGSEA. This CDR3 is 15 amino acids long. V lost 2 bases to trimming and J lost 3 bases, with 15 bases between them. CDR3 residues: CSVETGVRGTDTQYF. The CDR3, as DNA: TGCAGCGTTGAAACTGGGGTCCGTGGAACAGATACGCAGTATTTT.

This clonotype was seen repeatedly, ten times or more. CDR3 bases: TGTGCCAGCAGATCTGACAGGGGGCAGTACAATGAGCAGTTCTTC. Amino acids: CASRSDRGQYNEQFF. The V gene is TRBV12-3 or TRBV12-4, the J gene TRBJ2-1, with TRBD1 matching 10 bases. J was trimmed by 4 bases and V by 6 bases; bases with no gene match: 6. The CDR3 covers 15 residues.

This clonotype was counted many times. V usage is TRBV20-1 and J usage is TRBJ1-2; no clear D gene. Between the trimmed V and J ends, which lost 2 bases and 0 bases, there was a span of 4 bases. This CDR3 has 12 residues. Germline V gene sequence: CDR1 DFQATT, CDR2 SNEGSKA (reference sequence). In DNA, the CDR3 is TGCAGTGCTAGAAGCACTAACTATGGCTACACCTTC. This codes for CSARSTNYGYTF.

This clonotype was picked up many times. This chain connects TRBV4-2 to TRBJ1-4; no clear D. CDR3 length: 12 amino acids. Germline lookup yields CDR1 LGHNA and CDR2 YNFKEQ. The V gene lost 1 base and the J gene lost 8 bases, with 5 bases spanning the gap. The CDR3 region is CASSQVREKLFF. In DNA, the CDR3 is TGTGCCAGCAGCCAAGTTAGGGAAAAACTGTTTTTT.

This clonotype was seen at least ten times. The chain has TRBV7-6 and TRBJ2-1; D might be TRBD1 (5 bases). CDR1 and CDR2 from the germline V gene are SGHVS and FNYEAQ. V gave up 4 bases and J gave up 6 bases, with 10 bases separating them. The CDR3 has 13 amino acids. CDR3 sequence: CASSSRQTNEQFF. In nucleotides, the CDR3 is TGTGCCAGCAGCTCTCGACAGACCAATGAGCAGTTCTTC.

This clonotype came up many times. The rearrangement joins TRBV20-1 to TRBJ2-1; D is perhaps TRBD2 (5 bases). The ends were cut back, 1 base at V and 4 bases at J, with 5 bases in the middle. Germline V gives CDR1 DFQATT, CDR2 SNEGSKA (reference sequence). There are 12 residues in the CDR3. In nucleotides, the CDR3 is TGCAGTGCTAGAGGCGGGTACAATGAGCAGTTCTTC. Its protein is CSARGGYNEQFF.

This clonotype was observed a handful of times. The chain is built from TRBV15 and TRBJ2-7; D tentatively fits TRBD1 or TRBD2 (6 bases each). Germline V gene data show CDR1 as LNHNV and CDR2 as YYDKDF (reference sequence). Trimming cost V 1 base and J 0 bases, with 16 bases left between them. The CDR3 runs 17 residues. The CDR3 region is CATSRVFRGPSSYEQYF. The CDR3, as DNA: TGTGCCACCAGCAGAGTATTTCGGGGGCCGAGCTCCTACGAGCAGTACTTC.

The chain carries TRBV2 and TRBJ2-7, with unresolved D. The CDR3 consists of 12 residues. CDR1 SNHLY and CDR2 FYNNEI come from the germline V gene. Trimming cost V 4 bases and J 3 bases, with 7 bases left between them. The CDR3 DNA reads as TGTGCCAGCAGTGTGGTAGACTACGAGCAGTACGTC. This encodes CASSVVDYEQYV.

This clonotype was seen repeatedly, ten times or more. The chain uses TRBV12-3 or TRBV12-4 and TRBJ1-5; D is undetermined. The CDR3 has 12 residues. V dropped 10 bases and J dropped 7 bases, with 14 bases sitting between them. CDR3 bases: TGTGCCACCACGCCCGGCGCCCAGCCCCAGCATTTT. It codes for CATTPGAQPQHF.

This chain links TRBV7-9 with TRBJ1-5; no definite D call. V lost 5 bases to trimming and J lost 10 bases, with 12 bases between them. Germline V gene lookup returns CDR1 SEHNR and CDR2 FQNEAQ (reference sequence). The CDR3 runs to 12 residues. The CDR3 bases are TGTGCCAGCAGCCCCGGCGTGGGACCCCAGCATTTT. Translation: CASSPGVGPQHF.

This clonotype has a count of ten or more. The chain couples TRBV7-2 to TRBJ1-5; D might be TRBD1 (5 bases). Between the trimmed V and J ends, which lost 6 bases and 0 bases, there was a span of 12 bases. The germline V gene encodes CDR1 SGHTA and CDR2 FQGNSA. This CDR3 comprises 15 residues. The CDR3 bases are TGTGCCAGCAGTACCGGGACGGATAGCAATCAGCCCCAGCATTTT. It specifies CASSTGTDSNQPQHF.

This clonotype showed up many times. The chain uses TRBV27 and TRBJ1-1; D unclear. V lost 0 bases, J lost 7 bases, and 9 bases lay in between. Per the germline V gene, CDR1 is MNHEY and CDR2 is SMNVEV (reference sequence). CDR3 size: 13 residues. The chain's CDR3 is CASSLSNGYEAFF. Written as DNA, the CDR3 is TGTGCCAGCAGTTTATCGAACGGTTATGAAGCTTTCTTT.

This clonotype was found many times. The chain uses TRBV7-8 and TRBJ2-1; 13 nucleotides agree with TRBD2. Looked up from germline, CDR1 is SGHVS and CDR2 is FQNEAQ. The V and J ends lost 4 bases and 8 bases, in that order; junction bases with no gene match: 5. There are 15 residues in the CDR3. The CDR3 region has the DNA TGTGCCAGCAGCTCTCGGACTAGCGGGGGATATGAGCAGTTCTTC. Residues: CASSSRTSGGYEQFF.

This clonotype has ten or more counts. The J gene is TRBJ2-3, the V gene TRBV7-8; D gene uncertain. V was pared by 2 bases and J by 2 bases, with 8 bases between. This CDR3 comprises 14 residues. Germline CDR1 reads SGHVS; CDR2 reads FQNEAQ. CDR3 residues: CASSLRDLTDTQYF. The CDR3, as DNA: TGTGCCAGCAGCTTACGCGACCTCACAGATACGCAGTATTTT.